A selection of T cell receptor beta chains follows, all from one sample in a study of graft-versus-host responses after intestinal transplantation. Sequenced by immunoSEQ multiplex PCR; TCRdb stores in-frame clones only, minus some. The sample contains about 70,000 clones, over 70% of which appear only once. The antigens for these receptors are not known. Sequenced material: unstimulated CD4+ T cells sorted from spleen or lymph node cells, taken before transplant. These receptors were obtained from a human donor who was the organ donor for an intestinal transplant. Both conserved end residues are part of each CDR3. D genes are given only for firm matches. Where a row states a size, it is once, few, many or the class of an expanded clone; other rows omit it.

size	V	J	D	DNA	CDR3
NA	TRBV5-6	TRBJ1-5	TRBD1	TGTGCCAGCAGCTTGCGGATCGGGACAGGGGGTGGTCAGCCCCAGCATTTT	CASSLRIGTGGGQPQHF
NA	TRBV19	TRBJ2-2	NA	TGTGCCAGTAGTGCGGTTGGTCAGAACACCGGGGAGCTGTTTTTT	CASSAVGQNTGELFF
NA	TRBV28	TRBJ2-1	NA	TGTGCCAGCAGCCTCTCCCCGGACAGACCAAACAATGAGCAGTTCTTC	CASSLSPDRPNNEQFF
few	TRBV5-1	TRBJ1-6	NA	TGCGCCAGCAGCTTGGGGAGGAATTCACCCCTCCACTTT	CASSLGRNSPLHF
NA	TRBV18	TRBJ2-5	NA	TGTGCCAGCTCACCAGGGGGCGCTTGGGAGACCCAGTACTTC	CASSPGGAWETQYF
NA	TRBV18	TRBJ2-1	NA	TGTGCCAGCTCACCTGTGTCAGGTCACAATGAGCAGTTCTTC	CASSPVSGHNEQFF
NA	TRBV12-5	TRBJ1-1	TRBD1	TGTGCTAGTGGTTTGGTACGGGGTGTACAGGGGATCACTGAAGCTTTCTTT	CASGLVRGVQGITEAFF
few	TRBV27	TRBJ1-3	TRBD1	TGTGCCAGCAGCAGACAAGGACAGGGGATTGGAAACACCATATATTTT	CASSRQGQGIGNTIYF
NA	TRBV10-3	TRBJ2-5	TRBD1	TGTGCCACCGGACAGGGTCCGGAGGAGACCCAGTACTTC	CATGQGPEETQYF
NA	TRBV9	TRBJ2-5	NA	TGTGCCAGCTCTAGGGGGTTCCAAGAGACCCAGTACTTC	CASSRGFQETQYF
NA	TRBV10-3	TRBJ1-2	NA	TGTGCCATCAGCGCTAACGGGGGGATTGGAGGCTACACCTTC	CAISANGGIGGYTF
NA	TRBV7-2	TRBJ2-1	TRBD1	TGTGCCAGCAGCTTAGACTATTGGACAGGGCATGATGAGCAGTTCTTC	CASSLDYWTGHDEQFF
NA	TRBV11-2	TRBJ1-4	NA	TGTGCCAGCAGCCGACAGACCTATAATGAAAAACTGTTTTTT	CASSRQTYNEKLFF
NA	TRBV28	TRBJ1-1	NA	TGTGCCAGCGAGACGGAGGGGGGGTTCACTGAAGCTTTCTTT	CASETEGGFTEAFF
NA	TRBV5-4	TRBJ2-1	TRBD1	TGTGCCAGCAGCTTGGCCGTAGAATGGACAGGGAAAAATGAGCAGTTCTTC	CASSLAVEWTGKNEQFF
NA	TRBV21-1	TRBJ2-6	NA	TGTGCCAGCAGTCAAGCGGGGGGGCCCTCTGGGGCCAACGTCCTGACTTTC	CASSQAGGPSGANVLTF
NA	TRBV11-2	TRBJ2-5	TRBD2	TGTGCCAGCAGCCTCGGGATAGCGGGGGACCTCCGAGAGACCCAGTACTTC	CASSLGIAGDLRETQYF
once	TRBV6-1	TRBJ2-4	NA	TGTGCCAGCAGTCCAGGATCCAAAAACATTCAGTACTTC	CASSPGSKNIQYF
NA	TRBV7-3	TRBJ2-1	TRBD1	TGTGCCAGCAGCTTAGCGACAGGGAATGTAGCTAATGAGCAGTTCTTC	CASSLATGNVANEQFF
NA	TRBV2	TRBJ2-3	TRBD2	TGTGCCAGCAGTGAAAATAGCGGGGGGTTAACAGATACGCAGTATTTT	CASSENSGGLTDTQYF
NA	TRBV19	TRBJ1-5	TRBD1	TGTGCCAGTAGTCAGGGGGCAGGCAATCAGCCCCAGCATTTT	CASSQGAGNQPQHF
NA	TRBV5-1	TRBJ2-4	NA	TGCGCCAGCAGCTTGGCCGGCGGACTAGCCAAAAACATTCAGTACTTC	CASSLAGGLAKNIQYF
few	TRBV28	TRBJ1-2	TRBD1	TGTGCCAGCAGTTTACCCAGGGGGCTGGGAGGCTACACCTTC	CASSLPRGLGGYTF
NA	TRBV28	TRBJ1-2	NA	TGTGCCAGCAGTCCTCCGGGACAAAACTATGGCTACACCTTC	CASSPPGQNYGYTF
NA	TRBV18	TRBJ2-1	NA	TGTGCCAGCTCACTTACCCGCGGGGATCAGTTCTTC	CASSLTRGDQFF
few	TRBV28	TRBJ1-3	NA	TGTGCCAGCAGTGGAACATCCCAGGGGCCTGGAAACACCATATATTTT	CASSGTSQGPGNTIYF
NA	TRBV7-6	TRBJ2-3	NA	TGTGCCAGCAGCTTGGCGGGGTTGGACGATACGCAGTATTTT	CASSLAGLDDTQYF
NA	TRBV5-6	TRBJ2-3	TRBD2	TGTGCCAGCAGCGTAACAAGCGGGGGAGATACGCAGTATTTT	CASSVTSGGDTQYF
NA	TRBV6-5	TRBJ1-2	TRBD1	TGTGCCAGCAGTTACTCCGAATTGGCAGGGGGTTATGGCTACACCTTC	CASSYSELAGGYGYTF
NA	TRBV14	TRBJ2-1	TRBD1	TGTGCCAGCAGCCAAGGACAGGGTTTCTACAATGAGCAGTTCTTC	CASSQGQGFYNEQFF
NA	TRBV19	TRBJ1-3	TRBD1	TGTGCCAGTAGTAGGGGACAGGGGGCTGGAAACACCATATATTTT	CASSRGQGAGNTIYF
NA	TRBV5-4	TRBJ1-1	NA	TGTGCCAGCAGCCCCACAGCCATGAACACTGAAGCTTTCTTT	CASSPTAMNTEAFF
NA	TRBV5-1	TRBJ1-2	NA	TGCGCCAGCAGCTTTCAGACAGGAGACCCCAATGGCTACACCTTC	CASSFQTGDPNGYTF
NA	TRBV6-5	TRBJ2-1	NA	TGTGCCAGCAGTTACATGCGGGGGCCCTCCTACAATGAGCAGTTCTTC	CASSYMRGPSYNEQFF
once	TRBV6-6	TRBJ1-1	TRBD1	TGTGCCAGCCGACAGGGGTCGAACACTGAAGCTTTCTTT	CASRQGSNTEAFF
NA	TRBV28	TRBJ2-2	TRBD2	TGTGCCAGCAGCCGTGGACTAGCGGGAACCGGGGAGCTGTTTTTT	CASSRGLAGTGELFF
NA	TRBV6-5	TRBJ1-2	TRBD1	TGTGCCAGCAGCCTCTGGACAGGGGGCTATGGCTACACCTTC	CASSLWTGGYGYTF
NA	TRBV29-1	TRBJ2-1	NA	TGCAGCGTTGCCGGTACCTACAATGAGCAGTTCTTC	CSVAGTYNEQFF
NA	TRBV7-8	TRBJ1-4	NA	TGTGCCAGCAGCTTATCAGGAATTGGTCGGAATGAAAAACTGTTTTTT	CASSLSGIGRNEKLFF
NA	TRBV4-3	TRBJ2-5	TRBD1	TGCGCCAGCAGTCTAGACAGGGGGGGTGAGACCCAGTACTTC	CASSLDRGGETQYF
NA	TRBV18	TRBJ1-2	NA	TGTGCCAGCTCACCTACAGGGTCGGCCTATGGCTACACCTTC	CASSPTGSAYGYTF
NA	TRBV9	TRBJ1-6	TRBD1	TGTGCCAGCAGCGGGACAGGGGGTTATAATTCACCCCTCCACTTT	CASSGTGGYNSPLHF
NA	TRBV6-5	TRBJ2-2	NA	TGTGCCAGCAGATCGGGAACAAATACCGGGGAGCTGTTTTTT	CASRSGTNTGELFF
NA	TRBV27	TRBJ1-2	NA	TGTGCCAGCAGTTTTGCTAGCGGGGAGGTTGGCTACACCTTC	CASSFASGEVGYTF
NA	TRBV6-5	TRBJ2-3	TRBD2	TGTGCCAGCAGCCTAGGACTAGTTGCAGATACGCAGTATTTT	CASSLGLVADTQYF